This T cell receptor beta chain was recorded in a study of PD-L1 blockade in urothelial cancer. Across the study: A median blood sample held about 140,000 T cells and approximately 84,000 unique TCRs.

V lost 5 bases and J 7 bases, leaving 20 bases between the germline ends. Germline CDR1 SGHTA, CDR2 FQGNSA. The length of the CDR3 is 15 residues. Only in-frame clones appear in the TCRdb table, and some are missing; sequencing was by immunoSEQ multiplex PCR. The sample has tens of thousands of clones; roughly 90% are singletons. The rearrangement links TRBV7-2 to TRBJ1-1; no reliable D call. The specimen was PBMCs, collected around atezolizumab (anti-PD-L1) treatment. The TCR comes from a man aged 60 to 69 with urothelial cancer. The CDR3, as DNA: TGTGCCAGCAGCCGCTCTCCTCCAGGCCGGAATGAAGCTTTCTTT. Amino acid sequence: CASSRSPPGRNEAFF.